The 4 T cell receptor beta chains given below trace back to one sample, sequenced in a study of T cell repertoires in cytomegalovirus infection. TCRdb reprocessed the reads via MiXCR and lists one record per CDR3 protein. Found here are more than 150,000 distinct CDR3 sequences, roughly 19% of them singletons; the top ten hold 2.5% to 3%. The sample comprised PBMCs. All receptors come from a human donor in good health (CMV status not recorded). Some clones in this sample may be carry-over from other donors' samples.

A few counts support this clonotype. DNA for the CDR3: TGCAGCGTCCGGACAGGGCTAGCCGATAGCAATCAGCCCCAGCATTTT. This encodes CSVRTGLADSNQPQHF. The chain recombines TRBV29-1 with TRBJ1-5, with TRBD1 matching 8 bases. The CDR3 extends over 16 amino acids. The V gene end was trimmed by 6 bases and the J gene end by 0 bases; junction bases not matched to a gene: 10. Germline CDR1 SQVTM, CDR2 ANQGSEA.

The chain uses TRBV30 and TRBJ2-1; 7 bases map to TRBD2. Germline loops: CDR1 GTSNPN, CDR2 SVGIG (reference sequence). The CDR3 has 11 residues. V lost 1 base and J lost 13; bases outside the gene matches: 4. This chain's CDR3 is CAWSATSQQFF. CDR3 bases: TGTGCCTGGAGTGCGACTAGCCAACAGTTCTTC.

In the case of this clonotype: The junction and the germline gene differ at one end; a read error may be behind it. The chain recombines TRBV12-3 or TRBV12-4 with TRBJ2-2, with D possibly matching TRBD1 (5 bases). The CDR3 covers 14 residues. The CDR3 region has the DNA TGTGCCAGCAGTTTCTCAGGGAACAACGGGGAGCTGTTTTTT. It encodes CASSFSGNNGELFF.

A few counts support this clonotype. The chain combines TRBV5-1 with TRBJ2-7, with a possible D match to TRBD1 (6 bases). Germline-derived CDR1 and CDR2 are SGHRS and YFSETQ. V was clipped by 0 bases and J by 4 bases, with 11 bases between them. This CDR3 has 14 amino acids. The CDR3 coding sequence is TGCGCCAGCAGCTTGGATCCAGGGGTATACGAGCAGTACTTC. Amino acid sequence: CASSLDPGVYEQYF.